This T cell receptor beta chain was found in a study of siplizumab effects on memory and regulatory T cells. Overall study results and limits: Siplizumab caused a significant drop in alloreactive sequences traceable to unstimulated CD4+ memory cells. Whether proliferating Tregs in siplizumab cultures suppress was not functionally confirmed. Researchers could map only a minor fraction of alloreactive clones to unstimulated subsets.

The CDR3 is made up of 15 amino acids. The V gene's germline CDR1 is LNHNV and CDR2 YYDKDF (reference sequence). Trimming took 3 bases from V and 4 from J, leaving 16 bases between them. Method: immunoSEQ multiplex PCR; TCRdb's copy keeps in-frame clones and lacks some. Here the sample spans approximately 58,000 clones, approximately 93% being singletons. As concerns this clone: The antigen is undetermined.

The chain joins TRBV15 to TRBJ2-7; D unresolved. The material sequenced was CD8+ T cells sorted from blood. The receptor comes from a human donor in good health. CDR3 protein: CATSSSRAVQYEQYF. The CDR3 coding sequence is TGTGCCACCAGCAGCTCTCGGGCGGTCCAATACGAGCAGTACTTC.